This T cell receptor beta chain was found in a study of regulatory T cells in long-lasting Graves disease. The sample's time point: newly diagnosed GD, antithyroid drugs for less than 3 months. RNA isolated from PBMCs was used to make the TCR library. The V gene's germline CDR1 is GTSNPN and CDR2 SVGIG (reference sequence). V was trimmed by 4 bases and J by 1 base, leaving 7 bases between them. This CDR3 is built from 12 residues. Points from the study as a whole: Persistent patients shared more public clonotypes (about 2,700) than newly diagnosed patients (about 1,000). Persistent Graves' patients showed reduced TCR diversity versus newly diagnosed patients.

On this clonotype: Antigen: not known. A read error may explain this, as a much larger clone is one base away.

Arm-PCR of CDR3 regions with iRepertoire HTBI primers generated TCR beta libraries. Per the original data handling: Identification across samples found approximately 60 TRBV and around 15 TRBJ segments. From the multiplex PCR reads, TCRdb called clonotypes with MiXCR, one entry per CDR3 protein. The V and J calls, along with clone size, are taken from TCRdb and not from the paper's own processing. The table shows 500,000 or so distinct CDR3 sequences, with roughly 16% occurring only once. The sample was also reused in another study, on T cells in Graves' hyperthyroidism and ophthalmopathy. That paper adds: The TCR CDR3 first-round RT-PCR relied on the HTBI primer set.

This receptor was obtained from a woman between 40 and 65 years old with Graves disease. The material sequenced was peripheral blood mononuclear cells (PBMCs), taken at new diagnosis, from a patient treated with antithyroid drugs. V and J are TRBV30 and TRBJ1-1; the D is unclear. The CDR3 protein is CAWKGSNTEAFF. CDR3 DNA sequence: TGTGCCTGGAAAGGGTCGAACACTGAAGCTTTCTTT.